What follows is one TCR beta chain and its context. PCR was performed using 60 Vbeta and 13 Jbeta primers. The data were produced by immunoSEQ multiplex PCR, yet TCRdb's version contains in-frame clones alone and is incomplete. Of roughly 200,000 clones listed, about 10% are singletons. The data were obtained in a study of cytomegalovirus exposure and HLA in healthy donors. Source material: PBMCs. This clonotype was obtained from a woman aged 25-40 years in good health and CMV-seropositive.

The DNA for the CDR3 is TGCGCCAGCAGCCCTCCTAGCGGGAGGGATCTCGGTCATGAGCAGTTCTTC. This encodes CASSPPSGRDLGHEQFF. The rearrangement joins TRBV5-1 to TRBJ2-1, with 12 positions matching TRBD2. Per the germline V gene, CDR1 is SGHRS and CDR2 is YFSETQ. The V gene end was trimmed by 4 bases and the J gene end by 8 bases; junction bases not matched to a gene: 13. The CDR3 is made up of 17 amino acids.